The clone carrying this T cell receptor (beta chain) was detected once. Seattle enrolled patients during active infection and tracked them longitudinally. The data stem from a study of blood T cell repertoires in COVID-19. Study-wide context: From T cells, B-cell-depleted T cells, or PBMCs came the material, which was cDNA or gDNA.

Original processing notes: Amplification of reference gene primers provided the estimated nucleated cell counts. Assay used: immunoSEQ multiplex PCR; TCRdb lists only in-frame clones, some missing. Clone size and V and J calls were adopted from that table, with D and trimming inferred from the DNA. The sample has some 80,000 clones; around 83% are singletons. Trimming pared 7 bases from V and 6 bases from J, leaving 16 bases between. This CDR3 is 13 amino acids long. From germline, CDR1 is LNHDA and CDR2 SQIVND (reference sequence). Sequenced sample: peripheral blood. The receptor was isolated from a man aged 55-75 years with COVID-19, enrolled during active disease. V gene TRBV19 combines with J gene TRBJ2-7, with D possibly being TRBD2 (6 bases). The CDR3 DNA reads TGTGCCAGTAAAAGGCCTGGGGGGACCGAGCAGTACTTC. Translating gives CASKRPGGTEQYF. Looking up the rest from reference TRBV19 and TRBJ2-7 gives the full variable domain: DGGITQSPKYLFRKEGQNVTLSCEQNLNHDAMYWYRQDPGQGLRLIYYSQIVNDFQKGDIAEGYSVSREKKESFPLTVTSAQKNPTAFYLCASKRPGGTEQYFGPGTRLTVT.